The 3 T cell receptor beta chains in this list originate from one sample, sequenced in a study of cytomegalovirus exposure and HLA in healthy donors. PCR involved 60 Vbeta and 13 Jbeta primers. Sequencing used immunoSEQ multiplex PCR; TCRdb keeps in-frame clones, though not all of them. In the table there are 120,000 or so clones, less than 20% of which are singletons. Sequencing was done on a sample of PBMCs. The receptor set was obtained from a woman between 18 and 29 years old in good health and CMV-seronegative.

J is TRBJ2-7 and V is TRBV5-6, with D possibly matching TRBD1 (5 bases). The CDR3 consists of 14 residues. Germline lookup yields CDR1 SGHDT and CDR2 YYEEEE. Trimming stripped 0 bases from V and 3 bases from J, with 10 bases between. CDR3 amino acids: CASSLDQGYYEQYF. The DNA of the CDR3 is TGTGCCAGCAGCTTGGATCAGGGCTACTACGAGCAGTACTTC. Variable domain in full (rest from reference TRBV5-6 and TRBJ2-7): DAGVTQSPTHLIKTRGQQVTLRCSPKSGHDTVSWYQQALGQGPQFIFQYYEEEERQRGNFPDRFSGHQFPNYSSELNVNALLLGDSALYLCASSLDQGYYEQYFGPGTRLTVT.

A few counts support this clone. V gene TRBV5-1 combines with J gene TRBJ2-5, with D maybe TRBD2 (6 bases). CDR3 length: 15 amino acids. V was cut by 2 bases and J by 2 bases, with 13 bases left in between. CDR1 and CDR2 (germline): SGHRS, YFSETQ. CDR3 amino acids: CASSLEGGLQETQYF. CDR3 nucleotide sequence: TGCGCCAGCAGCTTAGAGGGAGGCCTACAAGAGACCCAGTACTTC.

In regard to this clone: This CDR3 is also generated by other DNA sequences in the sample. The genes are TRBV4-1 and TRBJ2-1; 7 nucleotides match TRBD2. Unmatched junction bases numbered 13, after V lost 6 bases and J lost 8 bases. Germline CDR1 reads MGHRA; CDR2 reads YSYEKL. CDR3 size: 15 residues. CDR3 loop: CASSRPGLPGYEQFF. CDR3 nucleotide sequence: TGCGCCAGCAGTCGTCCGGGACTACCTGGCTATGAGCAGTTCTTC.